This T cell receptor (beta chain) was retrieved from a study of CD8 T cells in Susac syndrome. After extraction with the RNeasy kit, about 0.45 to 1 ug of the RNA was reverse transcribed using random hexamers. TCRdb reprocessed the immunoSEQ multiplex PCR reads via MiXCR and lists one record per CDR3 protein. The sample carries about 120,000 distinct CDR3 sequences, around 94% recorded once. CDR1 is SGHRS and CDR2 is YFSETQ in the germline V gene. V shed 4 bases and J shed 6 bases, with 19 bases lying between them. This CDR3 is 15 amino acids long. The origin of this receptor is a human donor with Susac syndrome. The sequenced material came from CD8+ T cells from PBMCs. The chain is built from TRBV5-1 and TRBJ1-2; the D gene is possibly TRBD1 (5 bases). The CDR3 reads CASSGTSGSSDGYTF. The DNA of the CDR3 is TGCGCCAGCAGCGGGACGTCAGGCAGCTCGGATGGCTACACCTTC.